This T cell receptor beta chain was observed in a study of long-term antiretroviral therapy in people with HIV. Whole-study results and caveats: Diversity rose after ART but stayed below transplant donor controls.

Comment on this clone: Its antigen remains unidentified.

Per germline, CDR1 MDHEN and CDR2 SYDVKM. The length of the CDR3 is 14 residues. Trimming pared 6 bases from V and 4 bases from J, leaving 15 bases between. immunoSEQ v3.0 was run at survey level. Assay used: immunoSEQ multiplex PCR; TCRdb lists only in-frame clones, some missing. The repertoire holds about 17,000 clones, with more than 75% as singletons. This chain joins TRBV28 and TRBJ1-1; perhaps TRBD1 as D (6 bases). The sample consisted of unsorted PBMCs, taken 0.1 years before starting antiretroviral therapy. The TCR originated in a man aged 18 to 35 with HIV. The DNA for the CDR3 is TGTGCCAGCAGAGCGGGGGGCCGTGGCACTGAAGCTTTCTTT. It is translated as CASRAGGRGTEAFF.